Listed here are 9 T cell receptor beta chains from one sample, sequenced in a study of blood T cells in healthy people across ages. Primed by a sample-barcoded 5' primer and a J-beta primer mix, a second PCR proceeded for roughly 6 to 12 cycles. TCRdb processed the 5' RACE reads anew with MiXCR; each CDR3 protein has one entry. The profile shows about 680,000 distinct CDR3 sequences, about half of them singletons. Source material: blood. These receptors originate from an older woman in good health.

The chain has TRBV7-2 and TRBJ2-5, with TRBD1 as a possible D gene (6 bases). The CDR3 extends over 14 amino acids. Trimming took off 3 bases at V and 3 bases at J, with 11 bases between the two ends. Germline CDR1 reads SGHTA; CDR2 reads FQGNSA. The chain's CDR3 is CASSFAQGKETQYF. The CDR3 nucleotides are TGTGCCAGCAGCTTCGCACAGGGAAAAGAGACCCAGTACTTC.

This clonotype turned up a few times. The chain has TRBV18 and TRBJ1-1; D possibly corresponds to TRBD1 (5 bases). The V gene lost 6 bases and the J gene lost 1 base, with 12 bases spanning the gap. Germline-derived CDR1 and CDR2 are KGHSH and LQKENI. The CDR3 is made up of 14 amino acids. The CDR3 DNA follows: TGTGCCAGCTCGCCCAGGACACAGAACACTGAAGCTTTCTTT. It specifies CASSPRTQNTEAFF.

The chain uses TRBV19 and TRBJ2-1, with D unclear. The CDR3 is made up of 14 amino acids. Trimming shortened V by 7 bases and J by 0 bases, and 10 bases separated the two germline ends. CDR1 is LNHDA, CDR2 SQIVND, per germline (reference sequence). CDR3 protein: CASKYESSYNEQFF. The CDR3 DNA reads TGTGCCAGTAAATACGAGAGCTCCTACAATGAGCAGTTCTTC.

In this sample, this clonotype turned up a few times. This sequence joins TRBV3-1 and TRBJ2-3; tentatively, D is TRBD1 (6 bases). The ends were cut back, 5 bases at V and 0 bases at J, with 12 bases in the middle. The CDR3 length is 15 residues. Germline V gene sequence: CDR1 LGHDT, CDR2 YNNKEL (reference sequence). For the CDR3, the DNA is TGTGCCAGCAGCACGACAGGCCCTAGCACAGATACGCAGTATTTT. It is translated as CASSTTGPSTDTQYF.

The V gene is TRBV2, the J gene TRBJ1-2; D not resolved. With 1 base removed from V and 4 bases from J, the gap between germline ends came to 10 bases. This CDR3 is 14 amino acids long. The germline V gene encodes CDR1 SNHLY and CDR2 FYNNEI. This CDR3 reads CASSEGSSLYGYTF. The CDR3 bases are TGTGCCAGCAGTGAAGGCAGCTCCCTCTATGGCTACACCTTC.

The rearrangement joins TRBV4-2 to TRBJ2-2; D is unclear. The CDR3 extends over 16 amino acids. The V end lost 0 bases, the J end lost 5 bases, and 13 bases lay between the germline ends. Germline lookup yields CDR1 LGHNA and CDR2 YNFKEQ. The CDR3 sequence: CASSQDFRVLTGELFF. DNA of the CDR3: TGTGCCAGCAGCCAAGATTTCCGAGTTTTGACCGGGGAGCTGTTTTTT.

The CDR3 DNA follows: TGTGCCAGCAGTCCTCCAAGGGGCATGGCAGATACGCAGTATTTT. Translating gives CASSPPRGMADTQYF. The chain employs TRBV12-3 or TRBV12-4 and TRBJ2-3; the D gene is possibly TRBD1 (5 bases). This CDR3 comprises 15 residues. V was cut by 5 bases and J by 4 bases, with 16 bases left in between.

The chain employs TRBV3-1 and TRBJ2-5; TRBD2 aligns across 8 bases. The last part of the DNA fits TRBJ2-7 better; the J call may be wrong. The CDR3 totals 15 residues. Germline V gene data show CDR1 as LGHDT and CDR2 as YNNKEL (reference sequence). The CDR3 protein is CASSQPGLVSHEQYF. The CDR3, as DNA: TGTGCCAGCAGCCAACCGGGACTAGTTTCTCACGAGCAGTACTTC.

This clonotype was detected many times. The chain recombines TRBV7-2 with TRBJ2-7; maybe TRBD2 (6 bases). The CDR3 has 13 amino acids. CDR1 and CDR2 (germline): SGHTA, FQGNSA. Trimming removed 5 bases at V and 7 bases at J, with 15 bases between. CDR3 nucleotides: TGTGCCAGCAGCGCGATACTAGCTGGTGAGCAGTACTTC. Protein sequence: CASSAILAGEQYF.